This T cell receptor beta chain was documented in a study of CD8 T cells in ankylosing spondylitis. Libraries for TCR beta were made by quantitative 5'-RACE with molecular barcodes. Via MiXCR, TCRdb re-called the 5' RACE reads, giving one row per CDR3 protein. This table has 750,000 to 850,000 distinct CDR3 sequences, over 9.5% appearing once. As to this clonotype: What it recognizes is unknown.

Study-level results: Reports say disease-linked clones showed up significantly more in matched ankylosing spondylitis synovial fluid. Some of these motif variants have turned up before, in reports on reactive arthritis synovial fluid and blood. Within ankylosing spondylitis blood, a TCR beta motif made up of several highly homologous variants appeared to be characteristic.

V gave up 1 base and J gave up 3 bases; unmatched junction bases: 9. The CDR3 has 15 amino acids. Germline CDR1 and CDR2: DFQATT and SNEGSKA (reference sequence). The sequence came from a male donor with ankylosing spondylitis. The genes are TRBV20-1 and TRBJ2-7, with 7 bases identical to TRBD1. The sample comprised blood, either unsorted or a sorted T cell fraction (not recorded which). The CDR3 DNA is TGCAGTGCTAGAGGGGGAGCCAGGGGGTTCTACGAGCAGTACTTC. Residues: CSARGGARGFYEQYF.